A single sample is the source of the 11 T cell receptor beta chains below, sequenced in a study of identical twins listed by TCRdb under 2016. Libraries were made using 5' RACE. The sample was run on an Illumina HiSeq 2000. TCRdb's own reprocessing of the public reads used fastp at Q25 and MiXCR and kept productive beta chains. Each CDR3 protein gets just one entry, which takes the most common genes and DNA from the rows behind it. In all, the sample holds 1.5 million to 2 million distinct CDR3 sequences, and about 32% of those were seen once. The biggest ten clones account for under 0.35% of the sample. Sequencing was performed on cord blood. These receptors were taken from a newborn girl in good health.

This clonotype was seen once. The junction does not match germline at one end; this may be a read error. The V gene is TRBV27, the J gene TRBJ1-1, with TRBD1 matching 9 bases. Germline CDR1 MNHEY, CDR2 SMNVEV (reference sequence). CDR3 length: 17 amino acids. CDR3: CASREFPGQGRSTEAFF. The CDR3 DNA reads as TGCGCCAGCAGAGAATTCCCGGGACAGGGAAGAAGTACTGAAGCTTTCTTT.

Concerning this clonotype: A read error is possible here, since a much larger clone lies one base away. The rearrangement links TRBV27 to TRBJ2-1, with D possibly matching TRBD2 (5 bases). V was clipped by 6 bases and J by 2 bases, with 17 bases between them. Germline values: CDR1 MNHEY, CDR2 SMNVEV (reference sequence). There are 16 residues in the CDR3. DNA for the CDR3: TGTGCCAGCAGCCCCCGGAGCCCTAGCCCCTACAATGAGCAGTTCTTC. This translates into CASSPRSPSPYNEQFF.

This clonotype appeared a few times. The chain is built from TRBV20-1 and TRBJ2-7; D is undetermined. The CDR3 runs to 13 residues. With 3 bases removed from V and 0 bases from J, the gap between germline ends came to 9 bases. Germline assignment: CDR1 DFQATT and CDR2 SNEGSKA (reference sequence). The chain's CDR3 is CSASSQSSYEQYF. CDR3 nucleotides: TGCAGTGCTAGTTCGCAAAGCTCCTACGAGCAGTACTTC.

This chain connects TRBV28 to TRBJ1-6; TRBD1 matches 11 bases. Losses at the gene ends were 1 base for V and 3 bases for J; bases not matched to a gene: 8. The CDR3 has 19 amino acids. Germline lookup yields CDR1 MDHEN and CDR2 SYDVKM. Written as DNA, the CDR3 is TGTGCCAGCAGTTTATCGGACAGGGGGCCCCTAAGCTATAATTCACCCCTCCACTTT. Amino acids: CASSLSDRGPLSYNSPLHF.

Points on this clonotype: A much larger clone sits a single nucleotide away, making a read error possible. The chain couples TRBV14 to TRBJ2-1; tentative D call: TRBD2 (6 bases). The CDR3 totals 18 residues. Between the trimmed V and J ends, which lost 4 bases and 7 bases, there was a span of 26 bases. Germline CDR1 reads SGHDN; CDR2 reads FVKESK. The CDR3 region is CASSPTKRARDIRNEQFF. DNA for the CDR3: TGTGCCAGCAGCCCAACCAAACGAGCGCGGGATATCCGGAATGAGCAGTTCTTC.

This clonotype has only a few counts. The chain uses TRBV3-1 and TRBJ1-5; no reliable D call. Germline V gene lookup returns CDR1 LGHDT and CDR2 YNNKEL (reference sequence). Trimming cost V 1 base and J 4 bases, with 11 bases left between them. The CDR3 is made up of 15 amino acids. CDR3 nucleotides: TGTGCCAGCAGCCAAGGGCGAGAGCCTAATCAGCCCCAGCATTTT. Translating gives CASSQGREPNQPQHF.

The chain couples TRBV29-1 to TRBJ2-3, with 7 nucleotides matching TRBD1. The length of the CDR3 is 13 residues. CDR1 SQVTM and CDR2 ANQGSEA come from the germline V gene. V shed 3 bases and J 2 bases; nucleotides not matched to a gene: 2. CDR3 nucleotide sequence: TGCAGCGTTGATGGACAGGTCACAGATACGCAGTATTTT. Amino acids: CSVDGQVTDTQYF.

This clonotype was counted between two and nine times. The V gene is TRBV13, the J gene TRBJ1-1, with TRBD1 matching 7 bases. The CDR3 consists of 15 residues. Germline CDR1 PRHDT, CDR2 FYEKMQ (reference sequence). V lost 7 bases, J lost 1 base, and 9 bases stayed unmatched. CDR3 in DNA: TGTGCCAGCAACCGACAGGGTGACCAGAACACTGAAGCTTTCTTT. The encoded protein is CASNRQGDQNTEAFF. Combining the CDR3 with reference TRBV13 and TRBJ1-1 gives the whole variable domain AAGVIQSPRHLIKEKRETATLKCYPIPRHDTVYWYQQGPGQDPQFLISFYEKMQSDKGSIPDRFSAQQFSDYHSELNMSSLELGDSALYFCASNRQGDQNTEAFFGQGTRLTVV.

In this sample, this clonotype turned up once. V usage is TRBV19 and J usage is TRBJ1-5; 7 nucleotides agree with TRBD1. The CDR3 spans 16 residues. The germline V gene encodes CDR1 LNHDA and CDR2 SQIVND (reference sequence). V was pared by 3 bases and J by 5 bases, with 10 bases of the junction left unmatched. The CDR3 here is CASSMRGPSGDQPQHF. The CDR3 DNA follows: TGTGCCAGTAGTATGAGGGGGCCCTCAGGGGATCAGCCCCAGCATTTT.

To note about this clonotype: A read error may explain this, as a much larger clone is one base away. V is TRBV29-1 and J is TRBJ2-5; D remains ambiguous. This CDR3 has 12 amino acids. Germline values: CDR1 SQVTM, CDR2 ANQGSEA. The germline V and J ends were trimmed by 7 bases and 11 bases, with 20 bases remaining between them. DNA of the CDR3: TGCAGCGGGGGTGGGCAGAACAATGAGCAGTACTTC. It is translated as CSGGGQNNEQYF.

On this clonotype: The junction departs from germline at one end; a sequencing error may be responsible. The V call is TRBV4-3, the J call TRBJ1-1; 11 nucleotides line up with TRBD1. Germline V gene lookup returns CDR1 LGHNA and CDR2 YSLEER. This CDR3 contains 15 residues. CDR3 sequence (DNA): TGCGCCAGCAGCCTAGGACAGGGGGCTGGGACTGAAACTTTCTTT. It specifies CASSLGQGAGTETFF.